A selection of T cell receptor beta chains follows, all from one sample in a study of blood T cell repertoires in COVID-19. The table came from immunoSEQ multiplex PCR; TCRdb's copy has only in-frame clones and leaves some out. The data hold 200,000 to 300,000 clones, with approximately 80% observed a single time. The sequenced sample consisted of peripheral blood. The receptors come from a woman of 80 years or more with COVID-19, enrolled during active disease. Both conserved end residues are trimmed from each CDR3.

CDR3aa	v_gene
AISESATATGELF	TRBV10-3
ASSLHGGSSYEQY	TRBV28
ASSFDPGLDTQY	TRBV11-2
ASRLRRLGYEQY	TRBV28
ASSGTANTEAF	TRBV18
ASSQYRGVPGGNEQF	TRBV7-3
ASTPGQGNYEQY	TRBV27
ASSRGGAEAF	TRBV7-9
ASSPRGSRELF	TRBV18
ASSDAGEETQY	TRBV9
ASSLWGDQPQH	TRBV7-9
ASSSPGGRKVAEAF	TRBV7-9
AISESLAGSPQY	TRBV10-3
ASRLQGWQPQH	TRBV19
ASSLVLAGRKASYEQY	TRBV5-1
ASSLLAGYNEQF	TRBV27
ASAGGSSGNTIY	TRBV19
AWSDRGSYT	TRBV30
ASRQGLNTEAF	TRBV10-1
ASSLLLGVGGNQPQH	TRBV28
ASSITGGDYGYT	TRBV3-1/TRBV3-2
SGGGNYGYT	TRBV20-1
ASSPIRGPGETQY	TRBV7-2
ATSLTPGQINFNYGYT	TRBV4-2
ASRGSGTYEQY	TRBV10-2
ASSPWEGRYGYT	TRBV6-5
ASSGGTKKETQY	TRBV7-2
ASSERVAGGTLAKNIQY	TRBV6-1
ASRPEAQGIDGYT	TRBV7-8
ASSEAGRFWPQH	TRBV6-1
ASSSTSGRGNEQF	TRBV6-4
ASTLNIQSYEQY	TRBV2
ATSDLTGKLF	TRBV24-1
ASSPGTGGILNEKLF	TRBV5-8
AISAVYRGSLYGYT	TRBV10-3
ASSLQGLGTDTQY	TRBV7-3
ASARGGQGLSGANVLT	TRBV27
ASSPATGLSTDTQY	TRBV28
ASSVGTSGTYEQY	TRBV9
ASSDRTGSYGYT	TRBV5-1
ASSLGRLGTDTQY	TRBV7-3
ASSQGGGQYRYGYT	TRBV14
ASTPHVGRGTGELF	TRBV6-2/TRBV6-3
ASSVRDYSDTQY	TRBV9
ASSPRGNTEAF	TRBV7-9
ASSVVAENSPLH	TRBV9
SGQRETRAEQF	TRBV29-1
ASSIGGVTGELF	TRBV19
ASSLSGILSYEQY	TRBV7-9
ASKEGTGNTIY	TRBV5-1
ASNQRDSNQPQH	TRBV2
ASSSQMNTEAF	TRBV9
ASSLLAGGAGTQY	TRBV5-1
AWSVNRGAYEQY	TRBV30
ASRESSYNEQF	TRBV28
ASSPGGQPYGYT	TRBV5-1
ASSQEQAGPAGSQY	TRBV4-1
ASRQTGAGDTIY	TRBV5-5
ASSPQGSGYT	TRBV7-9